These T cell receptor beta chains were read from a single sample in a study of early T cells in non-severe SARS-CoV-2 infection. MiXCR, applied by TCRdb to the 5' RACE reads, yields one record per CDR3 protein. The repertoire holds about 100,000 distinct CDR3 sequences, with 12% as singletons. Sequenced sample: whole blood. All receptors derive from an adult who was a healthcare worker with PCR-confirmed SARS-CoV-2 infection or an uninfected control (not recorded which). The CDR3 runs from the conserved cysteine through the conserved F or W. A D gene is named only where the DNA matches it firmly. The size of a clone is reported for some rows only, either as once, few or many, or as a class for expanded clones.

V	size	J	D	DNA	CDR3
TRBV10-3	many	TRBJ2-1	TRBD2	TGTGCCACCAGGGCGGGGGGGCCTGTTAATGAGCAGTTCTTC	CATRAGGPVNEQFF
TRBV29-1	NA	TRBJ2-1	NA	TGCAGCGTTGGACAAGGGCCGGGTGGTGAGCAGTTCTTC	CSVGQGPGGEQFF
TRBV2	few	TRBJ1-6	TRBD1	TGTGCCAGCAGTCGGGACAGGGGCCATAATTCACCCCTCCACTTT	CASSRDRGHNSPLHF
TRBV30	few	TRBJ1-1	NA	TGTGCCTGGAACCGGTGGGGGAACACTGAAGCTTTCTTT	CAWNRWGNTEAFF
TRBV2	many	TRBJ2-1	NA	TGTGCCAGCAGAACAGGGTTTACGGGCAATGAGCAGTTCTTC	CASRTGFTGNEQFF
TRBV5-1	many	TRBJ2-3	TRBD2	TGCGCCAGCGGTAATAGCGGGACCCTAGGAGATACGCAGTATTTT	CASGNSGTLGDTQYF
TRBV12-3/TRBV12-4	once	TRBJ2-1	NA	TGTGCCAGCAGTTTCTCCGTCTACAATGAGCAGTTCTTC	CASSFSVYNEQFF
TRBV6-2/TRBV6-3	NA	TRBJ2-2	NA	TGTGCCAGCAGTCACCAGGGGTCGGACACCGGGGAGCTGTTTTTT	CASSHQGSDTGELFF
TRBV7-2	many	TRBJ1-6	NA	TGTGCCAGCAGCTTAGGGCGGGAGCCTTCACCCCTCCACTTT	CASSLGREPSPLHF
TRBV6-1	NA	TRBJ2-1	TRBD2	TGTGCCAGCACTCTAGCGGGAGCCCAGAACAATGAGCAGTTCTTC	CASTLAGAQNNEQFF
TRBV20-1	many	TRBJ2-3	TRBD2	TGCAGTGCTACCGTGACTAGCGGGGGGAAAAGAGATACGCAGTATTTT	CSATVTSGGKRDTQYF
TRBV5-1	many	TRBJ2-5	NA	TGCGCCAGCGGCTATACCGGAGAGGGGGAGACCCAGTACTTC	CASGYTGEGETQYF
TRBV12-3/TRBV12-4	many	TRBJ1-2	NA	TGTGCCAGCAGTTTCCGGCAGGGCTACGGCTACACCTTC	CASSFRQGYGYTF
TRBV27	few	TRBJ2-2	NA	TGTGCCAGCAGGGCTCCGGGTACCGGGGAGCTGTTTTTT	CASRAPGTGELFF
TRBV12-3/TRBV12-4	NA	TRBJ1-2	TRBD1	TGTGCCAGCAGCCAGAGACAGGGCCCATTTAATGGCTACACCTTC	CASSQRQGPFNGYTF
TRBV5-4	many	TRBJ2-1	NA	TGTGCCAGCAGCTCCCTTAGCGAGAATGAGCAGTTCTTC	CASSSLSENEQFF
TRBV12-3/TRBV12-4	many	TRBJ2-5	NA	TGTGCCAGCAGTCCCCCCGGGGCAGGGAGGGAGACCCAGTACTTC	CASSPPGAGRETQYF
TRBV7-6	NA	TRBJ2-3	NA	TGTGCCAGCAGCTTGGACGGGTCGCCGGCGGATACGCAGTATTTT	CASSLDGSPADTQYF
TRBV19	many	TRBJ2-5	NA	TGTGCCACTCTGGACCGGTTCCCAGAGACCCAGTACTTC	CATLDRFPETQYF
TRBV5-1	many	TRBJ2-3	TRBD1	TGCGCCAGCAGGGGCGGGACAGGGGGATCAGATACGCAGTATTTT	CASRGGTGGSDTQYF
TRBV5-1	few	TRBJ1-2	NA	TGCGCCAGCAGCTTCGACGGCGCTAACTATGGCTACACCTTC	CASSFDGANYGYTF
TRBV13	NA	TRBJ2-2	NA	TGTGCCAGCAGCTCCCCTTCAACTGGCGGGGAGCTGTTTTTT	CASSSPSTGGELFF
TRBV3-1	NA	TRBJ1-1	TRBD1	TGTGCCAGCAGCCAAAGGGGGCAGGCTGAAGCTTTCTTT	CASSQRGQAEAFF
TRBV7-9	many	TRBJ2-7	NA	TGTGCCAGCAGCACTCACTACGAGCAGTACTTC	CASSTHYEQYF
TRBV6-5	NA	TRBJ2-5	TRBD1	TGTGCCAGCAGCCGATCAGGGGGTCGGTATAAGACCCAGTACTTC	CASSRSGGRYKTQYF
TRBV7-9	few	TRBJ2-7	TRBD1	TGTGCCAGCAGCCCGGATGGGACAGGGCCCTACGAGCAGTACTTC	CASSPDGTGPYEQYF
TRBV18	many	TRBJ2-2	NA	TGTGCCAGCTCACCGGACGGCGTGAACACCGGGGAGCTGTTTTTT	CASSPDGVNTGELFF
TRBV5-6	many	TRBJ2-3	NA	TGTGCCAGCAGCTCGTTACTAGCTTGGGGCACAGATACGCAGTATTTT	CASSSLLAWGTDTQYF
TRBV6-5	few	TRBJ1-3	NA	TGTGCCAGCAGCACCGGAGACAGTGGAAGAAACACCATATATTTT	CASSTGDSGRNTIYF
TRBV5-1	NA	TRBJ2-5	NA	TGCGCCAGCAGCGGCGACAGTGGATGGTACCAAGAGACCCAGTACTTC	CASSGDSGWYQETQYF
TRBV21-1	NA	TRBJ1-6	NA	TGTGCCAGCAGCAAAGAGACAGACGGTAGCTCCTATAATTCACCCCTCCACTTT	CASSKETDGSSYNSPLHF
TRBV7-9	few	TRBJ2-7	TRBD1	TGTGCCAGCAGCTTAGACCAAGGGACAGCGTTGACCTACGAGCAGTACTTC	CASSLDQGTALTYEQYF
TRBV9	few	TRBJ2-7	NA	TGTGCCAGCAGCGCTTCGGGGGGCATCAGCGAGTTTAACGAGCAGTACTTC	CASSASGGISEFNEQYF
TRBV25-1	NA	TRBJ2-1	NA	TGTGCCAAGGGGGGGGAATGCGATGAGCAGTTCTTC	CAKGGECDEQFF
TRBV7-9	many	TRBJ2-7	TRBD1	TGTGCCAGCAGCTCCCAGGACAGGGCCGCCTACGAGCAGTACTTC	CASSSQDRAAYEQYF
TRBV6-2/TRBV6-3	many	TRBJ2-4	NA	TGTGCCAGCAGTTCCGGAGGGGGCGGAAGCATTCAGTACTTC	CASSSGGGGSIQYF
TRBV3-1	few	TRBJ2-7	NA	TGTGCCAGCAGTCACCTGGGGGACGAGCAGTACTTC	CASSHLGDEQYF
TRBV9	few	TRBJ1-1	NA	TGTGCCAGCTCCCCCAACGGGAACACTGAAGCTTTCTTT	CASSPNGNTEAFF
TRBV6-6	few	TRBJ2-5	TRBD2	TGTGCCAGCAGACCCGGACTAGCGCAAGAGACCCAGTACTTC	CASRPGLAQETQYF
TRBV12-3/TRBV12-4	NA	TRBJ2-7	NA	TGTGTCAGCAGCCCCGACCACGAGCAGTACTTC	CVSSPDHEQYF